This T cell receptor (beta chain) was profiled in a study of shared clonotypes between healthy human individuals. The study's findings and limits: Relative to memory subsets, naive subsets generally showed larger estimated richness.

Using immunoSEQ multiplex PCR, the repertoire was profiled, and TCRdb retains in-frame clones only, with some absent. The sample shows 2,100,000 or so clones, approximately 96% of them seen only once. Germline assignment: CDR1 SGHTA and CDR2 FQGNSA. V dropped 1 base and J dropped 4 bases, with 11 bases sitting between them. This CDR3 contains 15 residues. A word on this clone: Its antigen is still unknown.

J is TRBJ2-1 and V is TRBV7-2; no clear D. The specimen sequenced was naive CD4+ T cells sorted from blood. As to subset: CD45RA+ positively selected. The sequence came from a young man in good health. This chain's CDR3 is CASSLGLERYNEQFF. The CDR3 bases are TGTGCCAGCAGCTTAGGCTTAGAAAGATACAATGAGCAGTTCTTC.